This T cell receptor beta chain came from a study of blood T cell repertoires in COVID-19. Study-level background: Italy, Spain and the United States were the sources of the convalescent and acute COVID-19 samples.

Source study methods: How many nucleated cells were present was estimated from reference gene primer amplification. Here immunoSEQ multiplex PCR was the method, and the copy in TCRdb shows in-frame clones only, minus some. The V and J calls and clone size are taken from that table; D and trimming were inferred from the DNA. In the table there are approximately 83,000 clones, roughly 87% of which are singletons. The germline CDR1 and CDR2 sequences are MNHEY and SVGAGI. This CDR3 has 14 amino acids. V lost 6 bases to trimming and J lost 4 bases, with 14 bases between them. The sequencing input was peripheral blood. J is TRBJ2-3 and V is TRBV6-5, with D possibly being TRBD1 (6 bases). This TCR derives from a man aged 65-85 years with acute or convalescent COVID-19. The CDR3 sequence: CASRKPGASDTQYF. Written as DNA, the CDR3 is TGTGCCAGCAGAAAGCCAGGGGCTTCAGATACGCAGTATTTT.